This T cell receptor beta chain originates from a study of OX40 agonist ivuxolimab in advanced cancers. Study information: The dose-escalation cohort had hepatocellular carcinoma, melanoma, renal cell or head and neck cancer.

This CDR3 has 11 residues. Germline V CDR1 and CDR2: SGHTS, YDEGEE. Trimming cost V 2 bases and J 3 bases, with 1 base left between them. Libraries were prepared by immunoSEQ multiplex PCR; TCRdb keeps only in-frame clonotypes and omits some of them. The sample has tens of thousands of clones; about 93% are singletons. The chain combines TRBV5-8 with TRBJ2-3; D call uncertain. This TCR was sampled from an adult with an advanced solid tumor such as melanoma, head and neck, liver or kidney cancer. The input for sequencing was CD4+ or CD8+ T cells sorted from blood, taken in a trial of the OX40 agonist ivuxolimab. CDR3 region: CASSLTDTQYF. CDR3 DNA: TGTGCCAGCAGCTTAACAGATACGCAGTATTTT. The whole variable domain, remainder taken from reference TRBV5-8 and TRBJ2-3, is EAGVTQSPTHLIKTRGQQATLRCSPISGHTSVYWYQQALGLGLQFLLWYDEGEERNRGNFPPRFSGRQFPNYSSELNVNALELEDSALYLCASSLTDTQYFGPGTRLTVL.